The text below deals with one TCR beta chain. Its antigen is not known. The data were obtained in a study of cytomegalovirus exposure and HLA in healthy donors. The study, taken as a whole, reports: Reported results showed that the classifier diagnosed cytomegalovirus status with high specificity and sensitivity. Some V segments, TRBV6-2 and TRBV6-3 among them, were indistinguishable and were therefore excluded.

The CDR3 consists of 16 residues. Unmatched junction bases numbered 8, after V lost 0 bases and J lost 3 bases. Per the germline V gene, CDR1 is SGHRS and CDR2 is YFSETQ. The PCR was carried out with 60 Vbeta primers and 13 Jbeta primers. The table came from immunoSEQ multiplex PCR; TCRdb's copy has only in-frame clones and leaves some out. The data show roughly 99,000 clones, 75% to 85% seen once. Sequenced input: PBMCs. The clonotype was recovered from a male donor in good health and CMV-seropositive. The chain combines TRBV5-1 with TRBJ1-2, with 7 bases identical to TRBD1. The CDR3 nucleotides are TGCGCCAGCAGCTTGGGTCCAGGGACAGAACACTATGGCTACACCTTC. This translates into CASSLGPGTEHYGYTF. Full variable domain (outside the CDR3, taken from reference TRBV5-1 and TRBJ1-2): KAGVTQTPRYLIKTRGQQVTLSCSPISGHRSVSWYQQTPGQGLQFLFEYFSETQRNKGNFPGRFSGRQFSNSRSEMNVSTLELGDSALYLCASSLGPGTEHYGYTFGSGTRLTVV.